This TCR beta chain was retrieved from a study of ipilimumab plus nivolumab after autologous stem cell transplantation. TCRdb keeps only in-frame clones here, not all; method: immunoSEQ multiplex PCR. The data show 77,000 or so clones, more than 80% seen once. The CDR3 length is 19 residues. V was cut by 2 bases and J by 0 bases, with 17 bases left in between. Germline-derived CDR1 and CDR2 are MNHNS and SASEGT. This rearrangement joins TRBV6-1 to TRBJ2-6; D is perhaps TRBD1 (6 bases). Sequences were derived from PBMCs, sampled in a trial of ipilimumab plus nivolumab as post-transplant consolidation. This receptor was obtained from a male donor with diffuse large B-cell lymphoma. CDR3 sequence: CASSEYGTPIFSGANVLTF. The CDR3 nucleotides are TGTGCCAGCAGTGAATACGGGACACCGATCTTCTCTGGGGCCAACGTCCTGACTTTC.